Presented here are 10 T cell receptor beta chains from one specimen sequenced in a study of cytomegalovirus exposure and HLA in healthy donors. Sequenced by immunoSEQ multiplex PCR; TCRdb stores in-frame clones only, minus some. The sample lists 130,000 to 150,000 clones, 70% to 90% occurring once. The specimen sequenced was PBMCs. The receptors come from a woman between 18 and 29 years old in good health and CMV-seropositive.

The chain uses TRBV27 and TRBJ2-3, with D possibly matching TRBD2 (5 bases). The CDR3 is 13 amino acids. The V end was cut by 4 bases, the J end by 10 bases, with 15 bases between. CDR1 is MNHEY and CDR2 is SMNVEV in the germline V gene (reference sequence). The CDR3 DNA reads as TGTGCCAGCAGTTCCCGGACTGCGAGTTCGCAGTATTTT. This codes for CASSSRTASSQYF.

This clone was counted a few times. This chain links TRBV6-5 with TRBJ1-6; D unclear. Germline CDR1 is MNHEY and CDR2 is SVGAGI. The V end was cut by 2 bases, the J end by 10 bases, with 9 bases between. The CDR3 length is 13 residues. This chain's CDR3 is CASSYTSGSPLHF. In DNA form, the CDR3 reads TGTGCCAGCAGTTACACCTCAGGCTCACCCCTCCACTTT.

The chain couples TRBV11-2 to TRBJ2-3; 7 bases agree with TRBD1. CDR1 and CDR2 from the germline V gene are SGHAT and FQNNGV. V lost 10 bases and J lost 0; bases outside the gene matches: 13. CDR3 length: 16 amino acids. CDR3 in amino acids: CATRPTGALSTDTQYF. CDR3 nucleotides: TGTGCCACAAGACCCACAGGGGCCCTCAGCACAGATACGCAGTATTTT.

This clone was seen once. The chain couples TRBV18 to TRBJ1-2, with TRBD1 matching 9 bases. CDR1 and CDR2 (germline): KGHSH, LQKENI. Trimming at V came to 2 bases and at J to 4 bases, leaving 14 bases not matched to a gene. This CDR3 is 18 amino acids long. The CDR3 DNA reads TGTGCCAGCTCACCAATCTTCCGACCGGGACAGGGCATCTATGGCTACACCTTC. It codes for CASSPIFRPGQGIYGYTF.

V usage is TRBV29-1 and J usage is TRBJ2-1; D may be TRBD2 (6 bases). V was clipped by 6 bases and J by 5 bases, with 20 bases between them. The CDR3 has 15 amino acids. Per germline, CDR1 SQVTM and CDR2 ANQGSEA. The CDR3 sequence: CSVPPRGGVHNEQFF. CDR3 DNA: TGCAGCGTCCCCCCTAGGGGCGGGGTCCACAATGAGCAGTTCTTC.

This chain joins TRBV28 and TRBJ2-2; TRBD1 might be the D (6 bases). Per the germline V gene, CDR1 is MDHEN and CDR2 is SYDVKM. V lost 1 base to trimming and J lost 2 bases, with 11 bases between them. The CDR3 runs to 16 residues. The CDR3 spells CASSLSQGHNTGELFF. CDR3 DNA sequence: TGTGCCAGCAGTTTATCGCAGGGGCATAACACCGGGGAGCTGTTTTTT.

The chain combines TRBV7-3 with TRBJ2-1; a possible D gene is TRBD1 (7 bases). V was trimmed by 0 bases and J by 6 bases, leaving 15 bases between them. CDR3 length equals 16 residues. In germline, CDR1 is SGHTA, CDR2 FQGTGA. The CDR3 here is CASSLTGAGGGNEQFF. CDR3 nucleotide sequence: TGTGCCAGCAGCTTAACTGGTGCAGGGGGAGGCAATGAGCAGTTCTTC.

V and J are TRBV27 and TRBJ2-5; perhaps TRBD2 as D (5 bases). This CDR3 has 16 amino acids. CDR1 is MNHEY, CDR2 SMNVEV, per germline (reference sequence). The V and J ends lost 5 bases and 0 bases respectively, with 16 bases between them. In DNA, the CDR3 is TGTGCCAGCAGTCCCCGAGCGGAGTCCCACCAAGAGACCCAGTACTTC. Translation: CASSPRAESHQETQYF.

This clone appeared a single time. CDR3 DNA sequence: TGTGCCAGCAGCTTAGAAAAGGGACACCTCTCTGGGGCCAACGTCCTGACTTTC. Translation: CASSLEKGHLSGANVLTF. This chain links TRBV7-8 with TRBJ2-6, with D maybe TRBD1 (6 bases). This CDR3 has 18 amino acids. Per the germline V gene, CDR1 is SGHVS and CDR2 is FQNEAQ. V lost 1 base and J 0 bases, leaving 13 bases between the germline ends.

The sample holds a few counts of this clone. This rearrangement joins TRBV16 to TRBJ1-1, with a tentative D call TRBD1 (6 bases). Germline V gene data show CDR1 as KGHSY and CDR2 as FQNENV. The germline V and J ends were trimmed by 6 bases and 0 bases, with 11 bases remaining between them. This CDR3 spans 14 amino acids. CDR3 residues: CASSRDRLNTEAFF. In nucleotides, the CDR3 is TGTGCCAGCAGTCGAGACAGGTTGAACACTGAAGCTTTCTTT.